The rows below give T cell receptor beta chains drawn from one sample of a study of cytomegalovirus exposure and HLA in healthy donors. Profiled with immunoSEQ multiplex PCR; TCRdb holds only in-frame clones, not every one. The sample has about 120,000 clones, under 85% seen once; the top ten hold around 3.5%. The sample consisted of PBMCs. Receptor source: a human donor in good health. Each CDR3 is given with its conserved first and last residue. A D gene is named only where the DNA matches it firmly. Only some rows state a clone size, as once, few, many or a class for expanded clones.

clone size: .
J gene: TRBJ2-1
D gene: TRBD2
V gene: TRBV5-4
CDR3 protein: CASSPPSGRASEQFF

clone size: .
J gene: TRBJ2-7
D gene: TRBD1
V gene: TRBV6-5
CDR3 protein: CASSPPRGNGYEQYF

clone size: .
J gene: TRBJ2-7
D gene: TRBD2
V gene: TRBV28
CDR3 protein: CASSPTSGRSSYEQYF

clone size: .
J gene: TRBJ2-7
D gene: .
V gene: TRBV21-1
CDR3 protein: CASSSPSQGVLEQYF

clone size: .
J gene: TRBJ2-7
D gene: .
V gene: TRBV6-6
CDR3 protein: CASSERGYEQYF

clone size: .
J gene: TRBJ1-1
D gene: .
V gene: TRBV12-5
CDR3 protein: CASGLVTSLNTEAFF

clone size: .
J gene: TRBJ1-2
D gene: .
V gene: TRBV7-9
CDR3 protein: CASSRFRGYTF

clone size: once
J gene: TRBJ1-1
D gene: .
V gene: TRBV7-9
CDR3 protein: CASSASGNTEAFF

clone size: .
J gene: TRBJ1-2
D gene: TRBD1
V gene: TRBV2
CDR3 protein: CASSAGTGINGYTF

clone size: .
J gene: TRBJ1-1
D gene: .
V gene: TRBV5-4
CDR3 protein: CASSAGAGDGTEAFF

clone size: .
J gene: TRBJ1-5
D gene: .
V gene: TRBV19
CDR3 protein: CASSIQGSYSNQPQHF

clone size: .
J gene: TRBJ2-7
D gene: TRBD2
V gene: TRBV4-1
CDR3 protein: CASSRPGTSEQYF

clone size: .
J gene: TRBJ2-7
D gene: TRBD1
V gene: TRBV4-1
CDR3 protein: CASSQGQGSSYEQYF

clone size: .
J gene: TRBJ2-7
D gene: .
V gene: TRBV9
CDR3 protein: CASSRTQGNYEQYF

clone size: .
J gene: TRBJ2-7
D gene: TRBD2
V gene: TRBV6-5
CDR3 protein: CASTSGTEQYF

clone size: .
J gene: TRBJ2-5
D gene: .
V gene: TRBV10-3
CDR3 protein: CAISANGAQYF

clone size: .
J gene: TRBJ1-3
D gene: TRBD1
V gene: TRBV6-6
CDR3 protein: CASSPTGARGNTIYF

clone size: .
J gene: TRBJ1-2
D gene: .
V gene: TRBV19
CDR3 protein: CASRMGWGLDHGYTF